This TCR beta chain was retrieved from a study of lymphopenia after photon versus proton radiotherapy. Assay: immunoSEQ multiplex PCR; the TCRdb copy retains only in-frame clones and omits some. In the table there are 25,000 to 35,000 clones, around 94% of which are singletons. Study-level findings and limits: Survival link was tested only in deceased patients; proton benefit remains a possibility. Relative stability marked proton patients; photon patients lost diversity and naive cells. After lymphocyte nadir, photon-treated repertoires showed oligoclonal expansion, especially CD8+ Temra. Post-nadir TCR diversity decline inversely tracked overall survival among those who died.

With respect to this clone: Antigen unknown.

Trimming removed 5 bases from V and 7 bases from J; junction bases left unmatched: 4. The germline CDR1 and CDR2 sequences are SSHAT and FNYEAQ (reference sequence). This CDR3 is built from 13 residues. This receptor was taken from a woman between 50 and 59 years old with cholangiocarcinoma. The chain uses TRBV7-7 and TRBJ2-7, with TRBD1 identical over 11 bases. The specimen comprised peripheral blood, sampled from a patient treated with photon-based radiotherapy. CDR3 residues: CASSLGTGGEQYF. The CDR3, as DNA: TGTGCCAGCAGCCTCGGGACAGGGGGAGAGCAGTACTTC. The full variable domain, with the rest looked up from reference TRBV7-7 and TRBJ2-7, is GAGVSQSPRYKVTKRGQDVTLRCDPISSHATLYWYQQALGQGPEFLTYFNYEAQPDKSGLPSDRFSAERPEGSISTLTIQRTEQRDSAMYRCASSLGTGGEQYFGPGTRLTVT.